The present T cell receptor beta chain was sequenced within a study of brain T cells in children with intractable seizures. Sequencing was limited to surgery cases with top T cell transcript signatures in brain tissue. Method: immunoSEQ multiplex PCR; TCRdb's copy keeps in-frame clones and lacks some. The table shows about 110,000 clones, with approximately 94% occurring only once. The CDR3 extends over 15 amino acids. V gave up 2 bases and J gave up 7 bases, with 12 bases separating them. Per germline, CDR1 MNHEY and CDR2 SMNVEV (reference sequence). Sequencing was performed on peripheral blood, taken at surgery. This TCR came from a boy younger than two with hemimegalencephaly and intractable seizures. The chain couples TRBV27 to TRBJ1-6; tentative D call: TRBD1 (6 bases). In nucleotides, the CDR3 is TGTGCCAGCAGTTTACTGGGAGGGGGGAATTCACCCCTCCACTTT. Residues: CASSLLGGGNSPLHF.